This passage covers 5 T cell receptor beta chains from one sample sequenced in a study of cytomegalovirus exposure and HLA in healthy donors. Use of 60 Vbeta and 13 Jbeta primers characterized the PCR. TCRdb's copy holds only in-frame clones and misses some; the assay was immunoSEQ multiplex PCR. The sample contains about 140,000 clones, roughly 74% of which appear only once. Sequencing was carried out using PBMCs. These receptors all stem from a man younger than 35 in good health and CMV-seropositive.

The CDR3 DNA follows: TGTGCCAGCTCACCCCGGGACAGACTCACAGATACGCAGTATTTT. This codes for CASSPRDRLTDTQYF. The chain is built from TRBV18 and TRBJ2-3; 7 bases align to TRBD1. The J segment lost 2 bases and the V segment lost 3 bases, leaving 5 bases of the junction unmatched. Germline loops: CDR1 KGHSH, CDR2 LQKENI. This CDR3 comprises 15 residues. The full variable domain, rest sourced from reference TRBV18 and TRBJ2-3, is NAGVMQNPRHLVRRRGQEARLRCSPMKGHSHVYWYRQLPEEGLKFMVYLQKENIIDESGMPKERFSAEFPKEGPSILRIQQVVRGDSAAYFCASSPRDRLTDTQYFGPGTRLTVL.

This clone was detected only once. One junction end disagrees with the germline gene, perhaps due to a read error. V gene TRBV27 combines with J gene TRBJ2-1, with D possibly being TRBD1 (6 bases). Germline assignment: CDR1 MNHEY and CDR2 SMNVEV (reference sequence). This CDR3 spans 11 amino acids. CDR3 coding DNA: TGTGCCAGCACGAAAACCGGGACACCCATCTTC. Protein: CASTKTGTPIF.

This sequence joins TRBV28 and TRBJ2-1, with TRBD2 identical over 11 bases. Trimming removed 4 bases from V and 9 bases from J; junction bases left unmatched: 11. The CDR3 is made up of 16 amino acids. Per the germline V gene, CDR1 is MDHEN and CDR2 is SYDVKM. The CDR3 reads CASSSGLAGPRGEQFF. For the CDR3, the DNA is TGTGCCAGCAGTTCCGGACTAGCGGGCCCCCGCGGTGAGCAGTTCTTC.

V and J are TRBV19 and TRBJ1-2; 9 bases are a match to TRBD1. There are 14 residues in the CDR3. CDR1 and CDR2 (germline): LNHDA, SQIVND (reference sequence). The V segment lost 6 bases and the J segment 9 bases; nucleotides outside the gene matches: 11. CDR3 residues: CASRPGTGFVSYTF. CDR3 coding DNA: TGTGCCAGTAGACCAGGGACAGGGTTTGTTAGCTACACCTTC.

This clone has just a few counts. The chain recombines TRBV4-2 with TRBJ1-2, with D possibly matching TRBD1 (6 bases). The CDR3 has 13 amino acids. V lost 1 base, J lost 6 bases, and 9 bases lay in between. Germline V gene sequence: CDR1 LGHNA, CDR2 YNFKEQ. The chain's CDR3 is CASSQVSGDGYTF. Written as DNA, the CDR3 is TGTGCCAGCAGCCAAGTGTCAGGGGATGGCTACACCTTC.